Listed here is a single T cell receptor beta chain. Repertoires were generated with immunoSEQ multiplex PCR, while TCRdb's copy carries only in-frame clones and drops some. The sample carries approximately 91,000 clones, 87% recorded once. The data stem from a study of OX40 agonist ivuxolimab in advanced cancers. The CDR3 length is 19 residues. Germline lookup yields CDR1 LNHDA and CDR2 SQIVND (reference sequence). V was cut by 3 bases and J by 1 base, with 19 bases left in between. The sequence was collected from an adult with an advanced solid tumor such as melanoma, head and neck, liver or kidney cancer. The rearrangement joins TRBV19 to TRBJ2-6; D call uncertain. Specimen: CD4+ or CD8+ T cells sorted from blood, collected in a trial of the OX40 agonist ivuxolimab. CDR3 region: CASSIPHPWTKSGANVLTF. The DNA of the CDR3 is TGTGCCAGTAGTATCCCGCACCCTTGGACCAAATCTGGGGCCAACGTCCTGACTTTC.